The rows below give T cell receptor beta chains drawn from one sample of a study of identical twins. TCRdb fed the 5' RACE reads into MiXCR, producing one record per CDR3 protein. Of some 500,000 distinct CDR3 sequences listed, about 20% are singletons. The data were also submitted as part of a second study, on T cells expressing NK-cell markers.

The sample taken for sequencing was CD4+ T cells sorted from blood. The receptors here all came from a woman younger than 35 in good health. Each CDR3 is given with its conserved first and last residue. Fields, in order: D gene, V gene, J gene, clone size, CDR3 DNA, CDR3 protein. A D gene is named only where the DNA matches it firmly. Clone size, where shown, is once, few, many, or a class for clones that have expanded.

>TRBD1|TRBV15|TRBJ1-2|-
TGTGCCACCAGCAGAGCCAGGGGGGATGGCTACACCTTC
CATSRARGDGYTF
>-|TRBV5-1|TRBJ1-1|few
TGCGCCAGCAGCTTTGACAGCGTCACTGAAGCTTTCTTT
CASSFDSVTEAFF
>-|TRBV9|TRBJ2-3|many
TGTGCCAGCAGCGGACAAGTCGGTAGGGGGGCCGGTACGCAGTATTTT
CASSGQVGRGAGTQYF
>-|TRBV7-2|TRBJ1-2|-
TGTGCCAGCAGCCCACAGGGATACTATGGCTACACCTTC
CASSPQGYYGYTF
>-|TRBV18|TRBJ2-5|-
TGTGCCAGCTCACTTCGGACAGTCCAAGAGACCCAGTACTTC
CASSLRTVQETQYF
>TRBD1|TRBV20-1|TRBJ2-4|-
TGCAGTGCTAGAGGAGGGGGCCAAAACATTCAGTACTTC
CSARGGGQNIQYF
>-|TRBV20-1|TRBJ2-2|-
TGCAGTGCTAGAGATGCCAGGGTCGCCACCGGGGAGCTGTTTTTT
CSARDARVATGELFF
>-|TRBV5-6|TRBJ2-3|-
TGTGCCAGCAGTCCACGGTTCGGAGATACGCAGTATTTT
CASSPRFGDTQYF
>-|TRBV6-1|TRBJ2-4|-
TGTGCCAGCAGTCAATCCGCCCGAAACATTCAGTACTTC
CASSQSARNIQYF
>-|TRBV12-3/TRBV12-4|TRBJ1-2|-
TGTGCCAGCAGTCCACACCCGCGGGGTTCCACCTTC
CASSPHPRGSTF
>-|TRBV6-1|TRBJ1-1|-
TGTGCCAGCAGACTTAGACAAGAGGCCTTAGCTTTCTTT
CASRLRQEALAFF
>-|TRBV20-1|TRBJ2-3|few
TGCAGTGCTAGCGGGTCGTACACAGATACGCAGTATTTT
CSASGSYTDTQYF
>TRBD2|TRBV6-5|TRBJ2-3|few
TGTGCCAGCAGTTCAATTCCCAGCGGGACCACAGATACGCAGTATTTT
CASSSIPSGTTDTQYF
>-|TRBV5-5|TRBJ2-5|few
TGTGCCAGCAGCCCAGGGGACCAAGAGACCCAGTACTTC
CASSPGDQETQYF
>-|TRBV12-3/TRBV12-4|TRBJ2-1|-
TGTGCCAGCAGTGGGCTAGCCCACAATGAGCAGTTCTTC
CASSGLAHNEQFF
>-|TRBV6-2/TRBV6-3|TRBJ2-1|few
TGTGCCAGCAGGGAGCGGAAAAAGCTGGACAATGAGCAGTTCTTC
CASRERKKLDNEQFF
>TRBD1|TRBV12-5|TRBJ2-3|-
TGTGCTAGTGCCCGAGGACAGGTGAACACAGATACGCAGTATTTT
CASARGQVNTDTQYF
>-|TRBV29-1|TRBJ2-3|-
TGCAGCTCTTCTTCTAGGGGGGGGAACACAGATACGCAGTATTTT
CSSSSRGGNTDTQYF
>TRBD2|TRBV11-2|TRBJ2-6|-
TGTGCCAGCAGCTTTCCTAAAGCGGGGGGTACCTCGAGCTCTGGGGCCAACGTCCTGACTTTC
CASSFPKAGGTSSSGANVLTF
>-|TRBV7-3|TRBJ2-2|-
TGTGCCAGCAGCCCGGGGGCGGGGCAGCTGTTTTTT
CASSPGAGQLFF
>-|TRBV29-1|TRBJ2-7|-
TGCAGCGTTATAGCTTCTTCCCTATCCTACGAGCAGTACTTC
CSVIASSLSYEQYF
>-|TRBV20-1|TRBJ1-2|few
TGCAGTGCCAGGACAGCTGCCGTCTATGGCTACACCTTC
CSARTAAVYGYTF
>-|TRBV4-1|TRBJ1-1|few
TGCGCCAGCAGCCAAGATCCAGGGCGGGACACTGAAGCTTTCTTT
CASSQDPGRDTEAFF
>-|TRBV9|TRBJ2-7|-
TGTGCCAGCAGCGTAGGAACAGAAACCTACGAGCAGTACTTC
CASSVGTETYEQYF
>-|TRBV27|TRBJ2-7|-
TGTGCCAGCAGTTTCTCCGATCCCAACTACGAGCAGTACTTC
CASSFSDPNYEQYF
>-|TRBV7-9|TRBJ2-7|-
TGTGCCAGCAGCTGGCTTGAACAGGGTCTCTACGAGCAGTACTTC
CASSWLEQGLYEQYF
>-|TRBV9|TRBJ1-6|few
TGTGCCAGCAAACTCGGGACACACTATAATTCACCCCTCCACTTT
CASKLGTHYNSPLHF
>-|TRBV20-1|TRBJ1-1|-
TGCAGTGCAGGATTGGACAGATACACTGAAGCTTTCTTT
CSAGLDRYTEAFF
>-|TRBV10-3|TRBJ1-1|-
TGTGCCATCAGTGATTCGGCGGCGGTGAACACTGAAGCTTTCTTT
CAISDSAAVNTEAFF
>TRBD1|TRBV6-2/TRBV6-3|TRBJ2-3|few
TGTGCCAGCAGACCACAGGGGGGCACAGATACGCAGTATTTT
CASRPQGGTDTQYF
>-|TRBV12-3/TRBV12-4|TRBJ1-2|few
TGTGCCAGCAGTTTACATGGGGGGACTCCGGGTGGCTACACCTTC
CASSLHGGTPGGYTF
>TRBD2|TRBV4-3|TRBJ2-7|-
TGCGCCAGCAGCCATTCGACTAGCGGAAGCTCCTACGAGCAGTACTTC
CASSHSTSGSSYEQYF
>-|TRBV29-1|TRBJ1-1|-
TGCAGCGTTGAATCGGGACACACTGAAGCTTTCTTT
CSVESGHTEAFF
>TRBD2|TRBV5-1|TRBJ2-1|few
TGCGCCAGCAGCTGGGGGACTAGCGGAACCTACAATGAGCAGTTCTTC
CASSWGTSGTYNEQFF
>-|TRBV20-1|TRBJ2-3|-
TGCAGTGCCCCACGACAGAACACAGATACGCAGTATTTT
CSAPRQNTDTQYF
>-|TRBV20-1|TRBJ1-2|many
TGCAGTGCTAAGGGGCCGGGCTATGGCTACACCTTC
CSAKGPGYGYTF
>-|TRBV18|TRBJ2-7|once
TGTGCCAGCTCACCACCGAGCAGGCCGTACGAGCAGTACTTC
CASSPPSRPYEQYF
>-|TRBV5-1|TRBJ2-7|-
TGCGCCAGCAGCCTCGACCTAGAGCAGTACTTC
CASSLDLEQYF
>TRBD2|TRBV10-3|TRBJ2-3|-
TGTGCCACCGTACTAGCGGGAGAGGTGGGAGATACGCAGTATTTT
CATVLAGEVGDTQYF
>TRBD1|TRBV10-2|TRBJ2-6|few
TGCGCCAGCAGTACAGGGGCTGGGGCCAACGTCCTGACTTTC
CASSTGAGANVLTF
>TRBD2|TRBV6-1|TRBJ2-5|-
TGTGCCAGCGGAGTAGCGGGGGACGGAGAGACCCAGTACTTC
CASGVAGDGETQYF
>TRBD1|TRBV5-1|TRBJ2-1|-
TGCGCCAGCAGCTTGGGCCCGGGACAGGGGTCGAAAGAGCAGTTCTTC
CASSLGPGQGSKEQFF
>-|TRBV10-3|TRBJ1-2|few
TGTGCCATCAGTGAAATGGGATTTTATGGCTACACCTTC
CAISEMGFYGYTF
>-|TRBV7-2|TRBJ1-5|few
TGTGCCAGCAGCTTAGCGAGGTTGGCAGTCAATCAGCCCCAGCATTTT
CASSLARLAVNQPQHF
>-|TRBV18|TRBJ1-2|-
TGTGCCAGCTCACCAATAGACAGGAACTATGGCTACACCTTC
CASSPIDRNYGYTF
>TRBD1|TRBV20-1|TRBJ2-3|-
TGCAGTGCCTCCGGGACAGGGGTTCGGGCGGGCGCAGATACGCAGTATTTT
CSASGTGVRAGADTQYF
>-|TRBV27|TRBJ2-7|-
TGTGCCAGCAGTTCCCAGGTCGGGCCCTCCTACGAGCAGTACTTC
CASSSQVGPSYEQYF
>TRBD2|TRBV10-3|TRBJ2-3|few
TGTGCCATCAGCCTTTCGCGGGAGGAATCTCCGCAGTATTTT
CAISLSREESPQYF
>-|TRBV12-3/TRBV12-4|TRBJ2-7|few
TGTGCCAGCAGTTCAGGAGGGGAAGTCTACGAGCAGTACTTC
CASSSGGEVYEQYF
>TRBD1|TRBV6-1|TRBJ2-1|-
TGTGCCAGCGTGTCCGGGACAGGGGCGAACAATGAGCAGTTCTTC
CASVSGTGANNEQFF
>-|TRBV12-3/TRBV12-4|TRBJ1-5|many
TGTGCCAGCAGCAAGGGAGGGTCTTATAGCAATCAGCCCCAGCATTTT
CASSKGGSYSNQPQHF
>TRBD1|TRBV20-1|TRBJ1-1|-
TGCAGTGCTAGGGAGACAGGGTTGCGTGCGAACACTGAAGCTTTCTTT
CSARETGLRANTEAFF